This T cell receptor beta chain stems from a study of CD8+CD57+ T cells in acquired aplastic anemia. Study-level background: Sorted CD4+ plus CD8+ cells gave DNA averaging 3.2 ug.

Trimming took 6 bases from V and 6 from J; bases not matched to a gene: 13. This CDR3 contains 15 residues. Germline CDR1 and CDR2: SNHLY and FYNNEI. Genomic DNA, serving as template, underwent TCR beta VDJ and CDR3 profiling. TCRdb re-derived calls from the reads in MiXCR, one entry per CDR3 protein. The sample holds some 280,000 distinct CDR3 sequences, 50% to 70% seen once. The chain employs TRBV2 and TRBJ1-2; 7 bases line up with TRBD1. This receptor was taken from a human donor with severe aplastic anemia or a healthy control (not recorded which). Sequenced sample: sorted CD4+, CD8+, or CD8+CD57+ T cells (not recorded which) from PBMCs. In nucleotides, the CDR3 is TGTGCCAGCAGAGATGACCAGGGGGTCGGGGATGGCTACACCTTC. This codes for CASRDDQGVGDGYTF.